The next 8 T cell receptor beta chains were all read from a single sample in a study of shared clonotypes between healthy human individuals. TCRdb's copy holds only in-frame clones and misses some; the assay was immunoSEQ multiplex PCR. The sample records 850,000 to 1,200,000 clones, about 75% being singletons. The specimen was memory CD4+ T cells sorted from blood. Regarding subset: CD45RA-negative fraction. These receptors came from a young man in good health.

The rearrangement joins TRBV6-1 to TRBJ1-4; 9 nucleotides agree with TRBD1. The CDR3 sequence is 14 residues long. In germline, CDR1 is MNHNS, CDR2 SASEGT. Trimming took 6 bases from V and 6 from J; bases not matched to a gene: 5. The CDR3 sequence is CASSPGQGYEKLFF. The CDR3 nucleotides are TGTGCCAGCAGCCCGGGACAGGGCTATGAAAAACTGTTTTTT.

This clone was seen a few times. CDR3 sequence reads: CASIPSGGSSYNEQFF. The CDR3 coding sequence is TGCGCCAGCATCCCGAGCGGGGGGAGCTCCTACAATGAGCAGTTCTTC. The gene calls are TRBV10-2 and TRBJ2-1; 9 bases match TRBD2. The CDR3 length is 16 residues. The germline V gene encodes CDR1 WSHSY and CDR2 SAAADI. V was pared by 7 bases and J by 0 bases, with 7 bases of the junction left unmatched.

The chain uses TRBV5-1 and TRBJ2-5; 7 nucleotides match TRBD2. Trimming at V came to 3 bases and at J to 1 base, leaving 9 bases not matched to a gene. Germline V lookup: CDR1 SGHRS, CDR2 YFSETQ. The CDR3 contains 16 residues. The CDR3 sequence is CASSSGASGGQETQYF. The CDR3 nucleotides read TGCGCCAGCAGCTCTGGCGCATCGGGGGGCCAAGAGACCCAGTACTTC.

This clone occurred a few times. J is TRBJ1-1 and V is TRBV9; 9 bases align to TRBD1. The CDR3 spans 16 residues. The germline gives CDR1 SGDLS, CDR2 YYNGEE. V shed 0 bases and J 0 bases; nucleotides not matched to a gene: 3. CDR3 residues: CASSVAGTGLNTEAFF. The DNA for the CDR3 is TGTGCCAGCAGCGTAGCTGGGACAGGGCTGAACACTGAAGCTTTCTTT.

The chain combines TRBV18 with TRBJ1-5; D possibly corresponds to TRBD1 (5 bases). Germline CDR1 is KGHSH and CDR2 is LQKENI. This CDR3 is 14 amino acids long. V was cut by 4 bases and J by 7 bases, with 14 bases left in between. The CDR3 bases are TGTGCCAGCTCACAATTGGGGGTAGGGCAGCCCCAGCATTTT. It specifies CASSQLGVGQPQHF.

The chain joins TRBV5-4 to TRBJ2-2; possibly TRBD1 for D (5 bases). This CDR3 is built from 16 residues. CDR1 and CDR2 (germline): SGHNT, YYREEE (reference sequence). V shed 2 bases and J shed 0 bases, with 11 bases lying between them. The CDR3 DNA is TGTGCCAGCAGCTTTTATGGGGCATCGAACACCGGGGAGCTGTTTTTT. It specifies CASSFYGASNTGELFF.

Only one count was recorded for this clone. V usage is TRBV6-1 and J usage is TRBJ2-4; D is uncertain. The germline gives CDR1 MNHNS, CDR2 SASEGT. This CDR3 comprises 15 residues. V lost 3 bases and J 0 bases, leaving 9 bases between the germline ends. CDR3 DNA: TGTGCCAGCAGTGAGTTACAGCTAGCCAAAAACATTCAGTACTTC. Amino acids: CASSELQLAKNIQYF.

CDR3 residues: CASSLASSANEQFF. CDR3 bases: TGTGCCAGCAGCTTAGCGTCTAGCGCCAATGAGCAGTTCTTC. The J gene is TRBJ2-1, the V gene TRBV7-9; possibly TRBD2 for D (6 bases). The CDR3 totals 14 residues. The germline V gene has CDR1 SEHNR and CDR2 FQNEAQ (reference sequence). V lost 0 bases and J 6 bases, leaving 9 bases between the germline ends.